This T cell receptor (beta chain) originates from a study of blood T cell repertoires in COVID-19. Overall study: COVID-19 samples, acute and convalescent, were from the United States, Italy and Spain. T cells, B-cell-depleted T cells, or PBMCs provided the cDNA or gDNA that served as material.

Sequenced by immunoSEQ multiplex PCR; TCRdb stores in-frame clones only, minus some. The sample shows approximately 180,000 clones, approximately 83% of them seen only once. Trimming removed 2 bases at V and 5 bases at J, with 7 bases between. This CDR3 has 12 amino acids. The germline V gene encodes CDR1 SGHDT and CDR2 YYEEEE. The V gene is TRBV5-6, the J gene TRBJ2-5; D is undetermined. This sequence originates from a human donor with active or convalescent COVID-19. The donor label of this sample is uncertain. Material: peripheral blood. CDR3 in amino acids: CASSFNRETQYF. Here the CDR3 DNA reads TGTGCCAGCAGCTTCAATCGGGAGACCCAGTACTTC.